This T cell receptor beta chain derives from a study of cytomegalovirus exposure and HLA in healthy donors. Study-level results: Per published accounts, TCR beta sequences correctly predicted the HLA-A and HLA-B alleles of most subjects. The authors confirmed in vitro that a few CMV-associated chains were specific for CMV antigens. Most TCR beta V segments were productive about 87% or about 30% of the time in an earlier analysis.

The study ran its PCR with 60 Vbeta and 13 Jbeta primers. Clones were sequenced by immunoSEQ multiplex PCR, and TCRdb holds only the in-frame ones, with some missing. The data hold roughly 200,000 clones, with about 80% observed a single time. In regard to this clone: The antigen is unknown.

The clonotype comes from a man aged 18-30 years in good health and CMV-seronegative. Sequencing used PBMCs.

The CDR3 region is CASTLGWGTSGYNEQFF. In nucleotides, the CDR3 is TGTGCCAGCACCTTAGGGTGGGGGACTAGCGGGTACAATGAGCAGTTCTTC. This rearrangement joins TRBV27 to TRBJ2-1; 12 bases agree with TRBD2. Germline-derived CDR1 and CDR2 are MNHEY and SMNVEV (reference sequence). CDR3 length: 17 amino acids. V gave up 7 bases and J gave up 4 bases; unmatched junction bases: 11.